This T cell receptor beta chain came from a study of human T cells and chemical hapten exposure. The wider study: The sensitizing agent was 2% DPC, placed on around 2 cm by around 2 cm of upper inner arm skin. Patch tests put 0.01% DPC on the upper back, and the results were checked at 6 days.

Points from the study as a whole: Once DPC sensitization occurred, TCRs above 1 in 1000 frequency showed no change.

The CDR3 covers 15 residues. J gave up 3 bases and V 3 bases, and 8 bases lay outside the gene matches. Germline CDR1 DFQATT, CDR2 SNEGSKA (reference sequence). As to time point: patch test 3, about 24 weeks after DPC sensitization. Treatment of the sample: therapeutic diphenylcyclopropenone sensitization with weekly scalp DPC. TCRdb itself ran the RACE reads through MiXCR, one entry per CDR3 protein. The data contain over 80,000 distinct CDR3 sequences, 11% of them singletons. This clonotype was seen ten or more times. The antigen is undetermined. This receptor was obtained from a woman in her 30s with alopecia areata. Some clones in this sample may be carry-over from other donors' samples. Sequenced here: whole blood, sampled in connection with sensitization to the hapten diphenylcyclopropenone (DPC). This chain links TRBV20-1 with TRBJ2-1, with 7 bases identical to TRBD2. The CDR3 spells CSARPTGRNYNEQFF. The CDR3 nucleotides read TGCAGTGCTAGGCCAACCGGGAGGAACTACAATGAGCAGTTCTTC.